These 22 T cell receptor beta chains came from one sample sequenced in a study of shared clonotypes between healthy human individuals. Clones were sequenced by immunoSEQ multiplex PCR, and TCRdb holds only the in-frame ones, with some missing. The table lists around 750,000 clones, roughly 70% of them singletons. The sequenced sample was memory CD4+ T cells sorted from blood. Subset described: CD45RA-negative fraction. Source of these receptors: a woman in her 30s in good health.

The chain joins TRBV5-4 to TRBJ2-3, with a tentative D call TRBD1 (6 bases). Looked up from germline, CDR1 is SGHNT and CDR2 is YYREEE (reference sequence). This CDR3 has 13 amino acids. The ends were cut back, 4 bases at V and 3 bases at J, with 9 bases in the middle. In DNA form, the CDR3 reads TGTGCCAGCAGCGGGGGCTGGACAGATACGCAGTATTTT. Amino acids: CASSGGWTDTQYF.

CDR3 sequence: CASRPGQASSYEQYF. In DNA form, the CDR3 reads TGTGCCAGCAGGCCCGGACAGGCGAGCTCCTACGAGCAGTACTTC. This chain joins TRBV2 and TRBJ2-7; 7 bases align to TRBD1. The V gene end was trimmed by 6 bases and the J gene end by 0 bases; junction bases not matched to a gene: 8. The CDR3 totals 15 residues. Germline V gene sequence: CDR1 SNHLY, CDR2 FYNNEI.

This clone was recorded many times. V and J are TRBV25-1 and TRBJ2-1; D is uncertain. This CDR3 region has 13 residues. In germline, CDR1 is MGHDK, CDR2 SYGVNS. Deletions cut 2 bases from V and 5 bases from J, with 7 bases between. The CDR3 region has the DNA TGTGCCAGCAGTGAACCAAAAAACAATGAGCAGTTCTTC. It specifies CASSEPKNNEQFF.

In its sample, this clone was seen many times. V is TRBV5-6 and J is TRBJ2-4; D is perhaps TRBD2 (6 bases). CDR1 and CDR2 from the germline V gene are SGHDT and YYEEEE. Trimming took 3 bases from V and 7 from J, leaving 17 bases between them. The CDR3 loop spans 15 amino acids. The CDR3 sequence: CASSWIGSRGNIQYF. The DNA for the CDR3 is TGTGCCAGCAGCTGGATCGGGTCCCGGGGGAACATTCAGTACTTC.

The rearrangement links TRBV19 to TRBJ2-7; D possibly corresponds to TRBD1 (6 bases). CDR1 is LNHDA and CDR2 is SQIVND in the germline V gene (reference sequence). The V end lost 2 bases, the J end lost 5 bases, and 13 bases lay between the germline ends. CDR3 length equals 14 residues. The CDR3 loop is CASSILQGMNEQYF. The CDR3 DNA reads as TGTGCCAGTAGTATACTCCAGGGGATGAACGAGCAGTACTTC.

The genes are TRBV11-2 and TRBJ2-3; TRBD2 might be the D (6 bases). V dropped 5 bases and J dropped 12 bases, with 21 bases sitting between them. The CDR3 has 14 amino acids. The germline gives CDR1 SGHAT, CDR2 FQNNGV. This chain's CDR3 is CASSAGLASFIQYF. CDR3 nucleotide sequence: TGTGCCAGCAGCGCGGGACTCGCGAGCTTTATTCAGTATTTT.

This chain's CDR3 is CAWSVKRDYHEQYF. CDR3 nucleotide sequence: TGTGCCTGGAGTGTTAAACGGGACTACCACGAGCAGTACTTC. This chain uses TRBV30 with TRBJ2-7, with 7 nucleotides matching TRBD2. Trimming cost V 0 bases and J 5 bases; bases outside gene matches: 7. Germline-derived CDR1 and CDR2 are GTSNPN and SVGIG (reference sequence). This CDR3 region has 14 residues.

In its sample, this clone was seen a few times. The rearrangement links TRBV19 to TRBJ1-5; D is unclear. CDR3 length: 13 residues. V was cut by 9 bases and J by 10 bases, with 19 bases left in between. The germline CDR1 and CDR2 sequences are LNHDA and SQIVND (reference sequence). This CDR3 is CASRSYTFGPQHF. CDR3 bases: TGTGCCAGCCGGTCCTATACGTTTGGTCCCCAGCATTTT. The whole variable domain, filled in from reference TRBV19 and TRBJ1-5, reads DGGITQSPKYLFRKEGQNVTLSCEQNLNHDAMYWYRQDPGQGLRLIYYSQIVNDFQKGDIAEGYSVSREKKESFPLTVTSAQKNPTAFYLCASRSYTFGPQHFGDGTRLSIL.

The chain joins TRBV6-1 to TRBJ2-7; 7 nucleotides line up with TRBD1. Germline values: CDR1 MNHNS, CDR2 SASEGT. The J segment lost 1 base and the V segment lost 6 bases, leaving 6 bases of the junction unmatched. This CDR3 is 14 amino acids long. The CDR3 sequence is CASRGQFRSYEQYF. The CDR3 DNA reads TGTGCCAGCAGGGGACAGTTCCGTTCCTACGAGCAGTACTTC.

V and J are TRBV29-1 and TRBJ2-7, with TRBD1 matching over 9 bases. The V gene end was trimmed by 5 bases and the J gene end by 2 bases; junction bases not matched to a gene: 10. The CDR3 extends over 15 amino acids. CDR1 is SQVTM, CDR2 ANQGSEA, per germline. CDR3 amino acids: CSVIDGGQGTYEQYF. DNA of the CDR3: TGCAGCGTTATAGACGGGGGACAGGGCACCTACGAGCAGTACTTC.

The chain combines TRBV5-1 with TRBJ1-4; D gene ambiguous. V was pared by 0 bases and J by 5 bases, with 8 bases between. The CDR3 loop spans 14 amino acids. CDR1 is SGHRS, CDR2 YFSETQ, per germline. The CDR3 nucleotides are TGCGCCAGCAGCTTGGGTGGAGAAAATGAAAAACTGTTTTTT. Protein: CASSLGGENEKLFF.

The chain combines TRBV28 with TRBJ1-1; 8 positions match TRBD1. J was trimmed by 1 base and V by 4 bases; bases with no gene match: 8. The CDR3 is made up of 16 amino acids. The germline gives CDR1 MDHEN, CDR2 SYDVKM. The CDR3 nucleotides read TGTGCCAGCAGTTCCGACTGGACAGGGAGGAACACTGAAGCTTTCTTT. Its translation is CASSSDWTGRNTEAFF.

The CDR3 loop is CASSSGRYFSGANVLTF. Here the CDR3 DNA reads TGTGCCAGCAGCTCGGGGAGGTACTTTTCTGGGGCCAACGTCCTGACTTTC. J is TRBJ2-6 and V is TRBV5-6, with D possibly being TRBD2 (6 bases). This CDR3 spans 17 amino acids. V shed 3 bases and J shed 1 base, with 14 bases lying between them. The germline gives CDR1 SGHDT, CDR2 YYEEEE.

This clone was seen only a few times. This rearrangement joins TRBV7-9 to TRBJ1-5; no definite D call. Trimming took off 5 bases at V and 1 base at J, with 6 bases between the two ends. The CDR3 consists of 13 residues. The germline V gene has CDR1 SEHNR and CDR2 FQNEAQ (reference sequence). The CDR3 region is CASSKESNQPQHF. CDR3 DNA sequence: TGTGCCAGCAGCAAAGAGAGCAATCAGCCCCAGCATTTT.

The chain employs TRBV29-1 and TRBJ2-3; D gene uncertain. Trimming removed 4 bases from V and 3 bases from J, with 11 bases in between. The CDR3 spans 13 residues. Per the germline V gene, CDR1 is SQVTM and CDR2 is ANQGSEA. CDR3 residues: CSVGLGWTDTQYF. The DNA for the CDR3 is TGCAGCGTTGGGTTGGGGTGGACAGATACGCAGTATTTT.

This clone was observed a few times. The genes are TRBV15 and TRBJ2-7, with 9 bases identical to TRBD1. CDR3 length: 17 amino acids. V was pared by 5 bases and J by 0 bases, with 11 bases of the junction left unmatched. CDR1 and CDR2 from the germline V gene are LNHNV and YYDKDF (reference sequence). DNA for the CDR3: TGTGCCACCAGCGGGGGGATTACGGGACAGGGCTCCTACGAGCAGTACTTC. The encoded protein is CATSGGITGQGSYEQYF.

Here the CDR3 DNA reads TGTGCCAGCAGCCCTATAAGGTCGGGGTCCCAGTACTTC. This codes for CASSPIRSGSQYF. V and J are TRBV7-2 and TRBJ2-5; a weak D match, TRBD2 (5 bases). In germline, CDR1 is SGHTA, CDR2 FQGNSA. This CDR3 has 13 amino acids. V lost 5 bases to trimming and J lost 9 bases, with 16 bases between them. The complete variable domain, with remaining parts taken from reference TRBV7-2 and TRBJ2-5, reads GAGVSQSPSNKVTEKGKDVELRCDPISGHTALYWYRQSLGQGLEFLIYFQGNSAPDKSGLPSDRFSAERTGGSVSTLTIQRTQQEDSAVYLCASSPIRSGSQYFGPGTRLLVL.

The chain uses TRBV28 and TRBJ1-1; no clear D gene. The CDR3 is 13 residues long. Germline V lookup: CDR1 MDHEN, CDR2 SYDVKM. V lost 8 bases, J lost 3 bases, and 13 bases lay in between. CDR3 DNA sequence: TGTGCCAGCCAAGGGCAAAGGTACACTGAAGCTTTCTTT. It translates to CASQGQRYTEAFF.

The CDR3 protein is CASSTLAGVRWVTDTQYF. In nucleotides, the CDR3 is TGTGCCAGCAGCACACTAGCGGGAGTCCGGTGGGTCACAGATACGCAGTATTTT. The chain has TRBV11-2 and TRBJ2-3; the match to TRBD2 covers 11 bases. Germline CDR1 reads SGHAT; CDR2 reads FQNNGV. The CDR3 is 18 amino acids. With V trimmed by 5 bases and J by 2 bases, 12 bases remained unmatched.

The chain is built from TRBV5-1 and TRBJ2-7; no reliable D call. CDR1 SGHRS and CDR2 YFSETQ come from the germline V gene. CDR3 length: 14 amino acids. V lost 2 bases, J lost 3 bases, and 12 bases lay in between. DNA of the CDR3: TGCGCCAGCAGCTTTAATGTCCCAGACTACGAGCAGTACTTC. Translated: CASSFNVPDYEQYF.

This clone was found a few times. CDR3 residues: CASSQGRGYEQYF. The DNA of the CDR3 is TGCGCCAGCAGTCAAGGGCGAGGCTACGAGCAGTACTTC. J is TRBJ2-7 and V is TRBV23-1; no reliable D call. TRBV23-1 is given ORF status, its function remaining uncertain. V lost 2 bases and J 3 bases, leaving 8 bases between the germline ends. The CDR3 covers 13 residues.

The chain couples TRBV11-2 to TRBJ1-2; possible D gene TRBD1, 6 bases. Germline values: CDR1 SGHAT, CDR2 FQNNGV. V was cut by 5 bases and J by 4 bases, with 17 bases left in between. The CDR3 is 15 amino acids. The CDR3, as DNA: TGTGCCAGCAGCCCCCGAGGGGAAGGGGGCTATGGCTACACCTTC. As protein: CASSPRGEGGYGYTF.